These T cell receptor beta chains were read from a single sample in a study of cytomegalovirus exposure and HLA in healthy donors. Produced via immunoSEQ multiplex PCR; TCRdb's table is partial and in-frame only. Of some 170,000 clones in the sample, approximately 80% are singletons; the top ten hold approximately 9.8%. Sample: PBMCs. The receptors were sampled from a young man in good health and CMV-seropositive. Both conserved end residues are part of each CDR3. Fields, in order: D gene, clone size, J gene, V gene, CDR3 protein, CDR3 DNA. The D gene is left open where the match is weak. Size tells how often a clone was seen (once, few, many) or the class of an expanded clone, and some rows leave it out.

NA NA TRBJ2-1 TRBV11-3 CASSIDSGEQFF TGTGCCAGCAGCATCGACTCGGGTGAGCAGTTCTTC
NA NA TRBJ1-1 TRBV5-1 CASSPKGTGTMNTEAFF TGCGCCAGCAGTCCCAAGGGAACAGGGACCATGAACACTGAAGCTTTCTTT
TRBD2 NA TRBJ2-4 TRBV6-5 CASSPGGGRNIQYF TGTGCCAGCAGCCCCGGGGGGGGAAGAAACATTCAGTACTTC
NA few TRBJ2-1 TRBV6-5 CASGWGLNEQFF TGTGCCAGCGGATGGGGGCTCAATGAGCAGTTCTTC
NA once TRBJ2-4 TRBV9 CASSGYTTNNIQYF TGTGCCAGCAGCGGATACACTACCAACAACATTCAGTACTTC
TRBD2 NA TRBJ2-1 TRBV29-1 CSVRLAGGLNEQFF TGCAGCGTCCGACTAGCGGGAGGCCTGAATGAGCAGTTCTTC
NA NA TRBJ2-5 TRBV30 CAWSSDRRRETQYF TGTGCCTGGAGTTCGGACAGACGCCGCGAGACCCAGTACTTC
TRBD1 NA TRBJ1-1 TRBV7-8 CASSPDRDNTEAFF TGTGCCAGCAGCCCGGACAGGGACAACACTGAAGCTTTCTTT
NA NA TRBJ1-2 TRBV6-1 CASGRTSNYGYTF TGTGCCAGCGGAAGGACATCTAACTATGGCTACACCTTC
NA NA TRBJ2-3 TRBV9 CASSPRGITDTQYF TGTGCCAGCAGCCCCAGAGGGATCACAGATACGCAGTATTTT
NA NA TRBJ2-3 TRBV2 CASSYTDTQYF TGTGCCAGCAGCTACACAGATACGCAGTATTTT
TRBD2 NA TRBJ2-7 TRBV5-4 CASSHRPLERDYYEQYF TGTGCCAGCAGCCATCGTCCCCTGGAGCGGGACTACTACGAGCAGTACTTC
TRBD1 NA TRBJ1-1 TRBV7-9 CASSRTGNGKAFF TGTGCCAGCAGCCGGACAGGGAACGGGAAAGCTTTCTTT
NA NA TRBJ1-1 TRBV5-6 CASSLARGNTEAFF TGTGCCAGCAGCTTGGCCAGGGGTAACACTGAAGCTTTCTTT
NA NA TRBJ1-2 TRBV6-5 CASSSNYAAAYGYTF TGTGCCAGCAGTTCAAACTACGCGGCGGCCTATGGCTACACCTTC
NA NA TRBJ2-7 TRBV7-3 CASSLSRDFAEQYF TGTGCCAGCAGCTTGTCCCGGGACTTCGCTGAGCAGTACTTC